A single sample gave rise to the 24 T cell receptor beta chains below, sequenced in a study of T cell repertoires in MIS-A myocarditis. Sequenced by immunoSEQ multiplex PCR; TCRdb stores in-frame clones only, minus some. The profile covers fewer than 15,000 clones, with roughly 74% appearing a single time and 50% to 75% taken by the ten largest. Sequences were obtained from left ventricle heart tissue obtained at autopsy. These receptor sequences come from a man between 18 and 29 years old with fulminant myocarditis from multisystem inflammatory syndrome in adults (MIS-A) after COVID-19.

V is TRBV28 and J is TRBJ1-5; possibly TRBD1 for D (6 bases). There are 18 residues in the CDR3. Germline CDR1 reads MDHEN; CDR2 reads SYDVKM. With 2 bases removed from V and 0 bases from J, the gap between germline ends came to 17 bases. CDR3 protein: CASSLKGHLSGSNQPQHF. The CDR3 DNA reads TGTGCCAGCAGTTTAAAGGGACACCTGTCTGGTAGCAATCAGCCCCAGCATTTT. The whole variable domain, filled in from reference TRBV28 and TRBJ1-5, reads DVKVTQSSRYLVKRTGEKVFLECVQDMDHENMFWYRQDPGLGLRLIYFSYDVKMKEKGDIPEGYSVSREKKERFSLILESASTNQTSMYLCASSLKGHLSGSNQPQHFGDGTRLSIL.

A few counts support this clone. The chain joins TRBV27 to TRBJ1-5; D call uncertain. Trimming pared 5 bases from V and 6 bases from J, leaving 11 bases between. The CDR3 covers 13 residues. Germline V gene data show CDR1 as MNHEY and CDR2 as SMNVEV (reference sequence). For the CDR3, the DNA is TGTGCCAGCAGTCCGGTCGGATCTCAGCCCCAGCATTTT. Protein sequence: CASSPVGSQPQHF.

The chain couples TRBV9 to TRBJ2-1; maybe TRBD1 (5 bases). Trimming stripped 3 bases from V and 10 bases from J, with 23 bases between. Germline values: CDR1 SGDLS, CDR2 YYNGEE. The CDR3 spans 16 residues. The CDR3 region is CASSALQGAADGEQFF. CDR3 in DNA: TGTGCCAGCAGCGCCCTCCAGGGTGCGGCAGATGGGGAGCAGTTCTTC.

The chain has TRBV19 and TRBJ2-1; possibly TRBD2 for D (6 bases). Germline V gives CDR1 LNHDA, CDR2 SQIVND (reference sequence). Trimming took off 8 bases at V and 0 bases at J, with 17 bases between the two ends. The CDR3 loop spans 16 amino acids. The CDR3 region has the DNA TGTGCCAGTCGTGAGGGAGGACTTAGCTCCTACAATGAGCAGTTCTTC. It encodes CASREGGLSSYNEQFF.

The rearrangement joins TRBV28 to TRBJ1-6, with D hard to call. CDR1 and CDR2 (germline): MDHEN, SYDVKM. Trimming cost V 6 bases and J 4 bases, with 10 bases left between them. This CDR3 has 14 residues. The CDR3 spells CASSRLDYNSPLHF. CDR3 bases: TGTGCCAGCAGCCGACTCGATTATAATTCACCCCTCCACTTT.

This clone came up once. The gene calls are TRBV28 and TRBJ2-7; D not resolved. Trimming took 2 bases from V and 4 from J, leaving 9 bases between them. Germline CDR1 reads MDHEN; CDR2 reads SYDVKM. The CDR3 loop spans 13 amino acids. The chain's CDR3 is CASSLGFGYEQYF. In DNA, the CDR3 is TGTGCCAGCAGTTTAGGTTTCGGTTACGAGCAGTACTTC.

The chain couples TRBV6-5 to TRBJ1-1; tentative D call: TRBD1 (5 bases). Looked up from germline, CDR1 is MNHEY and CDR2 is SVGAGI. The CDR3 is 14 amino acids. Trimming stripped 0 bases from V and 5 bases from J, with 10 bases between. The DNA for the CDR3 is TGTGCCAGCAGTTACTCGTTGGGGCAGACTGAAGCTTTCTTT. Residues: CASSYSLGQTEAFF.

V and J are TRBV6-2 or TRBV6-3 and TRBJ1-1; D call uncertain. The CDR3 totals 12 residues. The V and J ends lost 0 bases and 7 bases respectively, with 6 bases between them. Germline CDR1 reads MNHEY; CDR2 reads SVGEGT. CDR3 sequence (DNA): TGTGCCAGCAGTTACTCCTCCTTTGAAGCTTTCTTT. Translating it yields CASSYSSFEAFF.

This sequence joins TRBV5-1 and TRBJ1-5, with TRBD1 as a possible D gene (5 bases). The CDR3 totals 13 residues. V was shortened by 4 bases and J by 5 bases, with 10 bases between the two germline ends. CDR1 and CDR2 (germline): SGHRS, YFSETQ. The CDR3 DNA is TGCGCCAGCAGCCCCCTGGGGGATCAGCCCCAGCATTTT. Protein product: CASSPLGDQPQHF.

J is TRBJ1-4 and V is TRBV5-5; TRBD1 matches at 7 bases. With 4 bases clipped from V and 0 bases from J, the junction kept 3 bases outside the gene matches. CDR3 length equals 15 residues. CDR1 and CDR2 from the germline V gene are SGHKS and YYEKEE (reference sequence). The DNA of the CDR3 is TGTGCCAGCAGCCCCGGGACAGCAACTAATGAAAAACTGTTTTTT. It codes for CASSPGTATNEKLFF.

This clone is medium-sized in the sample. The genes are TRBV6-5 and TRBJ1-2; D unclear. Germline V CDR1 and CDR2: MNHEY, SVGAGI. Deletions cut 0 bases from V and 9 bases from J, with 8 bases between. This CDR3 has 12 residues. The CDR3 protein is CASSYSLNSYTF. The CDR3 DNA follows: TGTGCCAGCAGTTACTCGTTGAATAGCTACACCTTC.

This clone appeared a few times. The rearrangement links TRBV19 to TRBJ1-4; 7 bases match TRBD1. The junction had 3 bases not matched to a gene; V was cut back by 5 bases and J by 0 bases. The germline CDR1 and CDR2 sequences are LNHDA and SQIVND (reference sequence). This CDR3 is built from 15 residues. The CDR3 DNA sequence: TGTGCCAGTAGTGCCGGGACAGCAACTAATGAAAAACTGTTTTTT. Its translation is CASSAGTATNEKLFF. Variable domain in full (rest from reference TRBV19 and TRBJ1-4): DGGITQSPKYLFRKEGQNVTLSCEQNLNHDAMYWYRQDPGQGLRLIYYSQIVNDFQKGDIAEGYSVSREKKESFPLTVTSAQKNPTAFYLCASSAGTATNEKLFFGSGTQLSVL.

The rearrangement links TRBV6-6 to TRBJ2-3; 7 bases map to TRBD2. This CDR3 comprises 15 residues. Trimming removed 2 bases from V and 2 bases from J; junction bases left unmatched: 4. CDR1 MNHNY and CDR2 SVGAGI come from the germline V gene (reference sequence). The CDR3 is CASSYGLVLTDTQYF. CDR3 bases: TGTGCCAGCAGTTACGGACTAGTCCTCACAGATACGCAGTATTTT.

A single count supports this clone. The chain uses TRBV11-1 and TRBJ1-6; a possible D gene is TRBD1 (5 bases). This CDR3 has 15 residues. Germline V CDR1 and CDR2: SGHAT, FQDESV (reference sequence). V lost 4 bases to trimming and J lost 10 bases, with 17 bases between them. As DNA, the CDR3 is TGTGCCAGCAGCTACCGCGGTCGGGGGGAATCACCCCTCCACTTT. It yields the protein CASSYRGRGESPLHF.

The chain recombines TRBV11-2 with TRBJ2-4, with D uncertain. This CDR3 is 16 amino acids long. V was trimmed by 1 base and J by 1 base, leaving 11 bases between them. Germline V CDR1 and CDR2: SGHAT, FQNNGV. The CDR3 DNA reads as TGTGCCAGCAGCTTAGTACCCTTATATGCCAAAAACATTCAGTACTTC. This gives the protein CASSLVPLYAKNIQYF.

V is TRBV6-5 and J is TRBJ1-5; TRBD1 is a possible D gene (6 bases). Trimming removed 7 bases at V and 0 bases at J, with 13 bases between. The CDR3 extends over 15 amino acids. Germline CDR1 and CDR2: MNHEY and SVGAGI. CDR3 coding DNA: TGTGCCAGCATCCGAGGGGGACATAGCAATCAGCCCCAGCATTTT. It is translated as CASIRGGHSNQPQHF.

This clone was recorded only once. The rearrangement uses TRBV29-1 and TRBJ2-1; 11 positions match TRBD2. CDR3 length: 16 residues. V trimming: 4 bases; J trimming: 4 bases; junction bases outside the gene matches: 9. Germline V lookup: CDR1 SQVTM, CDR2 ANQGSEA. CDR3 region: CSVVVLAGGQYNEQFF. The CDR3 region has the DNA TGCAGCGTTGTGGTTCTAGCGGGGGGACAGTACAATGAGCAGTTCTTC.

This clone was counted between two and nine times. The V and J genes are TRBV19 and TRBJ1-5; D not resolved. The germline V and J ends were trimmed by 3 bases and 7 bases, with 13 bases remaining between them. Germline V gene data show CDR1 as LNHDA and CDR2 as SQIVND (reference sequence). CDR3 length: 14 residues. This CDR3 reads CASSIIGIRQPQHF. CDR3 coding DNA: TGTGCCAGTAGTATTATCGGGATACGCCAGCCCCAGCATTTT. Based on the CDR3 plus reference TRBV19 and TRBJ1-5, the full variable domain is DGGITQSPKYLFRKEGQNVTLSCEQNLNHDAMYWYRQDPGQGLRLIYYSQIVNDFQKGDIAEGYSVSREKKESFPLTVTSAQKNPTAFYLCASSIIGIRQPQHFGDGTRLSIL.

The chain employs TRBV12-3 or TRBV12-4 and TRBJ2-7; 9 nucleotides align to TRBD1. V gave up 5 bases and J gave up 4 bases; unmatched junction bases: 3. There are 13 residues in the CDR3. CDR3 residues: CASSEGTGYEQYF. CDR3 sequence (DNA): TGTGCCAGCAGTGAGGGGACAGGGTACGAGCAGTACTTC.

The chain uses TRBV4-3 and TRBJ1-2, with 7 bases aligning to TRBD1. With V trimmed by 3 bases and J by 6 bases, 7 bases remained unmatched. The CDR3 spans 14 residues. The germline V gene encodes CDR1 LGHNA and CDR2 YSLEER. CDR3 coding DNA: TGCGCCAGCAGCCAGTCTGGGCAGGGGGATGGCTACACCTTC. Its translation: CASSQSGQGDGYTF.

The rearrangement uses TRBV28 and TRBJ1-1; D ambiguous. Germline V lookup: CDR1 MDHEN, CDR2 SYDVKM. The CDR3 covers 13 residues. The germline V and J ends were trimmed by 4 bases and 3 bases, with 9 bases remaining between them. The CDR3 DNA follows: TGTGCCAGCAGTTATAGAAGCTACACTGAAGCTTTCTTT. Its translation is CASSYRSYTEAFF.

A single count supports this clone. The J gene is TRBJ2-2, the V gene TRBV21-1; TRBD1 is the table's D call and was not checked against the DNA. TRBV21-1 is shown as a pseudogene. CDR3 length equals 17 residues. CDR3 nucleotides: TGTGCCAGCAGCAAAACGGGAGGACAGGGAACCACCGGGGAGCTGTTTTTT. This gives the protein CASSKTGGQGTTGELFF.

This clone occurred a few times. This chain joins TRBV6-4 and TRBJ2-1; D not resolved. There are 14 residues in the CDR3. CDR1 is MRHNA, CDR2 SNTAGT, per germline. V was shortened by 4 bases and J by 0 bases, with 7 bases between the two germline ends. CDR3: CASSGESSYNEQFF. The CDR3 nucleotides read TGTGCCAGCAGTGGAGAAAGCTCCTACAATGAGCAGTTCTTC.

This chain links TRBV15 with TRBJ2-2; weak D call: TRBD1 (6 bases). There are 15 residues in the CDR3. The germline V and J ends were trimmed by 2 bases and 5 bases, with 12 bases remaining between them. CDR1 is LNHNV, CDR2 YYDKDF, per germline (reference sequence). The CDR3 DNA is TGTGCCACCAGCAGACGCAGGGGTGGGACCGGGGAGCTGTTTTTT. This encodes CATSRRRGGTGELFF.